This entry describes one T cell receptor beta chain. Libraries were prepared by immunoSEQ multiplex PCR; TCRdb keeps only in-frame clonotypes and omits some of them. The data hold roughly 10,000 clones, with 75% to 90% observed a single time. CDR3 size: 13 residues. Losses at the gene ends were 6 bases for V and 4 bases for J; bases not matched to a gene: 4. The germline CDR1 and CDR2 sequences are SQVTM and ANQGSEA. This sample is drawn from a study of preoperative IRX-2 immunotherapy in early breast cancer. The sample's treatment: preoperative locoregional IRX-2 cytokine immunotherapy. Preoperative locoregional IRX-2 cytokine immunotherapy was tested in the phase Ib source study.

V gene TRBV29-1 combines with J gene TRBJ2-5; 11 nucleotides match TRBD1. The source of this sequence is a human donor with breast cancer. Here the sequenced sample was lymph node tissue, taken before IRX-2 immunotherapy. The CDR3 region has the DNA TGCAGCGTGGACAGGGGGCAGCGAGAGACCCAGTACTTC. Translation gives CSVDRGQRETQYF.